In this sample, the clone carrying this T cell receptor beta chain turned up many times. The library targeted TCRbeta and was prepared with unique molecular identifiers. TCRdb re-called the PCR reads through MiXCR, storing one row per CDR3 protein. This table has 200,000 to 300,000 distinct CDR3 sequences, around 12% appearing once. The entry originates in a study of T-cell reconstitution after alpha-beta-depleted transplantation in children. This specimen was PBMCs from the stem cell graft donor, taken from the stem cell graft. The TCR was taken from a human donor who donated a stem cell graft to a child with acute lymphoblastic leukemia.

The CDR3 region is CASSFRGQGEKLFF. CDR3 DNA sequence: TGTGCCAGCAGCTTCAGGGGGCAGGGTGAAAAACTGTTTTTT. The chain couples TRBV7-9 to TRBJ1-4, with 8 bases identical to TRBD1. Germline V lookup: CDR1 SEHNR, CDR2 FQNEAQ (reference sequence). CDR3 length: 14 amino acids. V lost 3 bases and J lost 7; bases outside the gene matches: 4.